These T cell receptor beta chains were read from a single sample in a study of beta chain features in type 1 diabetes. Some clones are missing from TCRdb's copy, which holds only in-frame ones; the method was immunoSEQ multiplex PCR. Of fewer than 250,000 clones listed, 14% are singletons. What was sequenced was naive CD4+ T cells from blood. All receptors derive from a woman between 40 and 55 years old in good health. Each CDR3 is given with its conserved first and last residue. Fields, in order: CDR3 length, clone size, D gene, V gene, J gene, CDR3 DNA, CDR3 protein. A D gene is named only where the DNA matches it firmly. Size values are once, few and many counts, or a class for expanded clones, and some rows have none.

length: 16
size: -
D: TRBD2
V: TRBV5-8
J: TRBJ2-7
DNA: TGTGCCAGCAACCTTTACCGGGGGGGTCCGGCCTACGAGCAGTACTTC
CDR3: CASNLYRGGPAYEQYF

length: 16
size: -
D: -
V: TRBV2
J: TRBJ2-3
DNA: TGTGCCAGCAGTGAAGCCCGACTAGAAGTCACAGATACGCAGTATTTT
CDR3: CASSEARLEVTDTQYF

length: 15
size: few
D: -
V: TRBV6-5
J: TRBJ1-5
DNA: TGTGCCAGCAGTTACGGAGCAGGGAGCAATCAGCCCCAGCATTTT
CDR3: CASSYGAGSNQPQHF

length: 15
size: -
D: TRBD2
V: TRBV5-4
J: TRBJ2-1
DNA: TGTGCCAGCAGCTTACCGGGAGGGTCCTACAATGAGCAGTTCTTC
CDR3: CASSLPGGSYNEQFF

length: 12
size: few
D: -
V: TRBV29-1
J: TRBJ2-7
DNA: TGCAGCGTTGAAGAACAGGCCTACGAGCAGTACTTC
CDR3: CSVEEQAYEQYF

length: 13
size: few
D: -
V: TRBV18
J: TRBJ1-4
DNA: TGTGCCAGCTCACCAAACAGGGATGAAAAACTGTTTTTT
CDR3: CASSPNRDEKLFF

length: 16
size: few
D: -
V: TRBV6-5
J: TRBJ1-2
DNA: TGTGCCAGCAGTTACTCGTTTACAGGGACACTCTATGGCTACACCTTC
CDR3: CASSYSFTGTLYGYTF

length: 15
size: -
D: TRBD1
V: TRBV7-9
J: TRBJ2-4
DNA: TGTGCCAGCAGCCCCCGGGACAGGGAGATAAACATTCAGTACTTC
CDR3: CASSPRDREINIQYF

length: 16
size: -
D: TRBD2
V: TRBV6-5
J: TRBJ2-5
DNA: TGTGCCAGCAGTTGGAGACTAGCGGGGTCCCAAGAGACCCAGTACTTC
CDR3: CASSWRLAGSQETQYF

length: 17
size: -
D: -
V: TRBV7-9
J: TRBJ1-1
DNA: TGTGCCGAAAGGACCTCCCTTCTCGGGGTAACGGGCACTGAAGCTTTCTTT
CDR3: CAERTSLLGVTGTEAFF

length: 16
size: -
D: TRBD2
V: TRBV18
J: TRBJ2-7
DNA: TGTGCCAGCTCACCCCTAGGCGGGGGGCTCTCCTACGAGCAGTACTTC
CDR3: CASSPLGGGLSYEQYF

length: 15
size: many
D: -
V: TRBV13
J: TRBJ1-3
DNA: TGTGCCAGCAGCTCCCTTGGGGGGTCTGGAAACACCATATATTTT
CDR3: CASSSLGGSGNTIYF

length: 15
size: -
D: TRBD2
V: TRBV2
J: TRBJ2-2
DNA: TGTGCCAGCAGTGATAGACTAGCACACACCGGGGAGCTGTTTTTT
CDR3: CASSDRLAHTGELFF

length: 15
size: -
D: TRBD1
V: TRBV28
J: TRBJ1-2
DNA: TGTGCCAGCACCGCCGGGACAGGGTTTATCTATGGCTACACCTTC
CDR3: CASTAGTGFIYGYTF

length: 13
size: -
D: TRBD2
V: TRBV5-5
J: TRBJ2-7
DNA: TGTGCCAGCAGCCCCCGGGGGGGGGACGAGCAGTACTTC
CDR3: CASSPRGGDEQYF

length: 12
size: -
D: -
V: TRBV6-5
J: TRBJ2-3
DNA: TGTGCCAGCAGCCCGAGGGCCGATACGCAGTATTTT
CDR3: CASSPRADTQYF

length: 15
size: few
D: -
V: TRBV7-9
J: TRBJ1-2
DNA: TGTGCCAGCAGCTTAGCTTTGTCAGGGGCCTATGGCTACACCTTC
CDR3: CASSLALSGAYGYTF

length: 14
size: -
D: TRBD2
V: TRBV6-5
J: TRBJ2-7
DNA: TGTGCCAGCACCCGGGGGGACGGTGCCTACGAGCAGTACTTC
CDR3: CASTRGDGAYEQYF

length: 14
size: few
D: TRBD2
V: TRBV5-1
J: TRBJ2-2
DNA: TGCGCCAGCCTAGCGGGGGTGTCCACCGGGGAGCTGTTTTTT
CDR3: CASLAGVSTGELFF

length: 12
size: few
D: -
V: TRBV5-4
J: TRBJ1-2
DNA: TGTGCCAGCAGCTTGGCTGACTATGGCTACACCTTC
CDR3: CASSLADYGYTF

length: 15
size: -
D: -
V: TRBV5-8
J: TRBJ2-5
DNA: TGTGCCAGCAGGCGCGACCCAGGGTTGCAAGAGACCCAGTACTTC
CDR3: CASRRDPGLQETQYF

length: 10
size: -
D: -
V: TRBV7-9
J: TRBJ2-5
DNA: TGTGCCAGCAGCGCCGGGGCCCAGTACTTC
CDR3: CASSAGAQYF

length: 14
size: -
D: TRBD1
V: TRBV19
J: TRBJ1-2
DNA: TGTGCCAGTAGCAAACAGGGGCGCAACTATGGCTACACCTTC
CDR3: CASSKQGRNYGYTF

length: 16
size: few
D: TRBD1
V: TRBV5-1
J: TRBJ1-1
DNA: TGCGCCAGCAGCTTGAGACAGGGGATTGGGTACACTGAAGCTTTCTTT
CDR3: CASSLRQGIGYTEAFF

length: 14
size: -
D: -
V: TRBV9
J: TRBJ2-5
DNA: TGTGCCAGCAGCCCAAGAGGCAGTCAAGAGACCCAGTACTTC
CDR3: CASSPRGSQETQYF

length: 12
size: -
D: TRBD1
V: TRBV27
J: TRBJ2-7
DNA: TGTGCCAGCAGTAGACAGGGTTACGAGCAGTACTTC
CDR3: CASSRQGYEQYF

length: 15
size: -
D: TRBD2
V: TRBV10-2
J: TRBJ2-5
DNA: TGCGCCACTCACCCCACTAGCGGGTATAAAGAGACCCAGTACTTC
CDR3: CATHPTSGYKETQYF

length: 13
size: many
D: TRBD1
V: TRBV29-1
J: TRBJ1-5
DNA: TGCAGCGTTGAGGAGGGGGCTGGGCAGCCCCAGCATTTT
CDR3: CSVEEGAGQPQHF

length: 14
size: -
D: TRBD1
V: TRBV5-4
J: TRBJ1-1
DNA: TGTGCCAGCAGCCCCGGGACAGGGCTCACTGAAGCTTTCTTT
CDR3: CASSPGTGLTEAFF

length: 16
size: few
D: TRBD2
V: TRBV5-1
J: TRBJ2-5
DNA: TGCGCCAGTCGCCGTCTAGCGGGGGCGTACCAAGAGACCCAGTACTTC
CDR3: CASRRLAGAYQETQYF

length: 14
size: few
D: TRBD2
V: TRBV7-9
J: TRBJ2-3
DNA: TGTGCCAGCAGCCGACTAGCGGCCCTGGATACGCAGTATTTT
CDR3: CASSRLAALDTQYF

length: 15
size: few
D: -
V: TRBV2
J: TRBJ1-5
DNA: TGTGCCAGCAGTGAAGTGAGGACTTCACGTCAGCCCCAGCATTTT
CDR3: CASSEVRTSRQPQHF

length: 14
size: few
D: TRBD2
V: TRBV2
J: TRBJ2-1
DNA: TGTGCCAGCAGAGAAACTAGCGGGGGGGCGAGGCAGTTCTTC
CDR3: CASRETSGGARQFF

length: 13
size: few
D: -
V: TRBV27
J: TRBJ1-5
DNA: TGTGCCAGCAGTGCCGGGACAAAAGGGCCCCAGCATTTT
CDR3: CASSAGTKGPQHF

length: 16
size: -
D: TRBD1
V: TRBV19
J: TRBJ1-6
DNA: TGTGCCAGTAGATCTGGGGACAGAGTTCTCAATTCACCCCTCCACTTT
CDR3: CASRSGDRVLNSPLHF

length: 15
size: few
D: TRBD1
V: TRBV11-3
J: TRBJ2-1
DNA: TGTGCCAGCAGCCTGGAGGGACAGGGGTACAATGAGCAGTTCTTC
CDR3: CASSLEGQGYNEQFF

length: 14
size: few
D: TRBD1
V: TRBV4-2
J: TRBJ1-4
DNA: TGTGCCAGCAGCCACGGGACAGCTAATGAAAAACTGTTTTTT
CDR3: CASSHGTANEKLFF

length: 15
size: few
D: -
V: TRBV18
J: TRBJ2-2
DNA: TGTGCCAGCTCACCAAGGGGCACGAACACCGGGGAGCTGTTTTTT
CDR3: CASSPRGTNTGELFF

length: 15
size: -
D: -
V: TRBV19
J: TRBJ1-5
DNA: TGTGCCAGTATCGCGGCGGGCAGGAACGTTGGGCCCCAGCATTTT
CDR3: CASIAAGRNVGPQHF

length: 13
size: -
D: -
V: TRBV9
J: TRBJ1-2
DNA: TGTGCCAGCAGGCGGGGAGCTAACTATGGCTACACCTTC
CDR3: CASRRGANYGYTF

length: 13
size: -
D: -
V: TRBV6-1
J: TRBJ1-1
DNA: TGTGCCAGCAGTGCGGGGGTGGGCACTGAAGCTTTCTTT
CDR3: CASSAGVGTEAFF

length: 15
size: -
D: -
V: TRBV19
J: TRBJ1-2
DNA: TGTGCCAGTAGACCCCCGCGACAGGCCGACTATGGCTACACCTTC
CDR3: CASRPPRQADYGYTF

length: 17
size: -
D: -
V: TRBV7-9
J: TRBJ1-2
DNA: TGTGCCAGCACCCGGTGGTCAGGTGAAGTCTCGAGCTATGGCTACACCTTC
CDR3: CASTRWSGEVSSYGYTF

length: 13
size: few
D: -
V: TRBV7-9
J: TRBJ2-1
DNA: TGTGCCAGCAGCCCCGGGGAGAGGAGTGAGCAGTTCTTC
CDR3: CASSPGERSEQFF

length: 18
size: -
D: -
V: TRBV21-1
J: TRBJ1-6
DNA: TGTGCCAGCAGCAAAGGACAGGGGGAAAGCTCCTATAATTCACCCCTCCACTTT
CDR3: CASSKGQGESSYNSPLHF

length: 15
size: -
D: -
V: TRBV5-1
J: TRBJ2-7
DNA: TGCGCCAGCAGCCCCCCGCGGGCAGGGGCTTACGAGCAGTACTTC
CDR3: CASSPPRAGAYEQYF